These 6 T cell receptor beta chains were all obtained from the same sample, sequenced in a study of OX40 agonist ivuxolimab in advanced cancers. To prepare the library, the immunoSEQ multiplex PCR assay was applied. TCRdb carries this immuneACCESS record with in-frame sequences only. Its versions omit some clonotypes, under half of them owing to an unresolved V gene in the studies checked, with the rest unexplained. The sample profile shows tens of thousands of clones; roughly 84% of them were found once. The top ten clonotypes cover about 7% of the sample. Sequencing used CD4+ or CD8+ T cells sorted from blood, obtained in a trial of the OX40 agonist ivuxolimab. These receptors all stem from an adult with an advanced solid tumor such as melanoma, head and neck, liver or kidney cancer.

This sequence joins TRBV21-1 and TRBJ2-7. TRBV21-1 is a listed pseudogene. The CDR3 length is 16 residues. CDR3 residues: CASSSTPTGGPSEQYF. The DNA of the CDR3 is TGTGCCAGCAGCAGTACCCCGACCGGGGGCCCCTCCGAGCAGTACTTC.

The V and J genes are TRBV18 and TRBJ2-1; maybe TRBD2 (5 bases). The CDR3 has 15 amino acids. Germline CDR1 and CDR2: KGHSH and LQKENI. The V gene lost 5 bases and the J gene lost 3 bases, with 14 bases spanning the gap. The CDR3 sequence is CASSTGGSDYNEQFF. CDR3 coding DNA: TGTGCCAGCTCAACCGGTGGTAGCGACTACAATGAGCAGTTCTTC. Looking up the rest from reference TRBV18 and TRBJ2-1 gives the full variable domain: NAGVMQNPRHLVRRRGQEARLRCSPMKGHSHVYWYRQLPEEGLKFMVYLQKENIIDESGMPKERFSAEFPKEGPSILRIQQVVRGDSAAYFCASSTGGSDYNEQFFGPGTRLTVL.

The genes are TRBV2 and TRBJ1-2, with D tentatively TRBD1 (5 bases). The CDR3 sequence is 12 residues long. V was cut by 6 bases and J by 6 bases, with 11 bases left in between. Germline V gives CDR1 SNHLY, CDR2 FYNNEI. The CDR3: CASRGTGNGYTF. CDR3 in DNA: TGTGCCAGCAGGGGGACCGGCAATGGCTACACCTTC.

V and J are TRBV2 and TRBJ1-1; 7 bases are shared with TRBD1. V was clipped by 7 bases and J by 5 bases; unmatched bases: 7. CDR1 and CDR2 (germline): SNHLY, FYNNEI. This CDR3 has 13 residues. The CDR3 DNA reads TGTGCCAGCACTGGACAGGCGGGAACTGAAGCTTTCTTT. As protein: CASTGQAGTEAFF.

In this sample, this clone turned up once. The genes are TRBV6-5 and TRBJ1-2, with D unclear. This CDR3 has 12 residues. Looked up from germline, CDR1 is MNHEY and CDR2 is SVGAGI. Trimming stripped 6 bases from V and 5 bases from J, with 10 bases between. CDR3 nucleotide sequence: TGTGCCAGCAGCCGGGGATCTTATGGCTACACCTTC. It yields the protein CASSRGSYGYTF.

A few counts support this clone. This rearrangement joins TRBV4-1 to TRBJ2-5; D is uncertain. Trimming removed 4 bases from V and 3 bases from J, with 12 bases in between. The CDR3 has 14 residues. CDR1 is MGHRA, CDR2 YSYEKL, per germline. The CDR3 loop reads CASSLIWPEETQYF. CDR3 bases: TGCGCCAGCAGCCTTATCTGGCCTGAAGAGACCCAGTACTTC.